The 3 T cell receptor beta chains given below trace back to one sample, sequenced in a study of shared clonotypes between healthy human individuals (dated by TCRdb to about 2020). The method behind the library was the immunoSEQ multiplex PCR assay. The immuneACCESS repertoire file appears here via TCRdb, limited to in-frame rearrangements. These files lack a portion of the clones; in checked studies, under half of the deficit traces to unresolved V genes, and the cause of the others is not known. This sample is represented by around 2,000,000 clones; less than 95% of them were singletons. The ten largest clones capture 1% to 1.5% of the sample. CD8 naive samples were CD45RO-negative cells positively selected for CCR7, giving a CD45RA+CCR7+ population that excluded TemRA cells. Source material: naive CD8+ T cells sorted from blood. This specimen's cell subset or site label, interpreted: CD45RA+CCR7+. These receptors were collected from a man between 18 and 35 years old in good health.

This sequence joins TRBV6-5 and TRBJ1-1; TRBD1 matches 10 bases. CDR1 and CDR2 (germline): MNHEY, SVGAGI. Trimming at V came to 4 bases and at J to 0 bases, leaving 5 bases not matched to a gene. This CDR3 comprises 16 residues. The DNA of the CDR3 is TGTGCCAGCAGTTTCGGGACAGGGGACCTGAACACTGAAGCTTTCTTT. It codes for CASSFGTGDLNTEAFF.

As concerns this clone: Other DNA variants within this sample encode the same CDR3. The rearrangement uses TRBV19 and TRBJ2-7; no definite D call. V was trimmed by 3 bases and J by 1 base, leaving 7 bases between them. There are 13 residues in the CDR3. In germline, CDR1 is LNHDA, CDR2 SQIVND (reference sequence). CDR3 loop: CASSIGLSYEQYF. The CDR3 DNA reads TGTGCCAGTAGTATCGGGTTATCCTACGAGCAGTACTTC.

The table lists this clone with a count of one. The same CDR3 is also encoded by other DNA sequences in this sample. The chain recombines TRBV2 with TRBJ2-7; weak D call: TRBD1 (6 bases). Germline V gene sequence: CDR1 SNHLY, CDR2 FYNNEI. The CDR3 runs to 13 residues. Trimming stripped 2 bases from V and 3 bases from J, with 8 bases between. The CDR3 protein is CASSESRGYEQYF. The CDR3 bases are TGTGCCAGCAGTGAAAGCAGGGGCTACGAGCAGTACTTC.